Below, one T cell receptor (beta chain) is given with its context. There is no known antigen for this receptor. It has no much larger one-base neighbor in the sample; base qualities were not kept. Libraries were constructed by 5' RACE. The sequencing machine was an Illumina HiSeq 2000. Template switching added a universal primer binding site, and the final cDNA carried a unique molecular identifier that allowed TCR cDNA molecules to be counted accurately. Specific primers in the conserved constant-segment region were used to synthesize first-strand cDNA for TCR alpha and beta chains. To control for contamination, every cDNA library carried two barcodes: a SMART-Mk sample barcode plus Illumina barcodes. TruSeq adapter sequences along with Illumina sample barcodes were introduced in two successive PCR steps. The TCR alpha and beta cDNA libraries were sequenced on the Illumina HiSeq platform using custom primers. The original pipeline was this. MiGEC processed the raw reads to extract unique molecular identifiers, while MiXCR was used to determine the CDR3 positions. For each individual, recombination models were inferred using an EM algorithm with the repgenHMM and IGoR tools. The tcR package in R was used for shared clonotype analysis, with sharing normalized by the product of cloneset sizes. To study raw recombination free of thymic and clonal selection effects, out-of-frame nonproductive sequences were analyzed. The raw public data were reprocessed by TCRdb itself: fastp quality trimming at Q25, MiXCR clonotype calling, in-frame beta chains only. Under each unique CDR3 protein, matching rows form one entry showing the most common genes and DNA. Here the V and J calls rest on TCRdb's processing, not on the authors' analysis. The sample records about 690,000 distinct CDR3 sequences, 5.5% to 7.5% of which are singletons. Jointly, the top ten make up about 1.8% of the sample.

The entry originates in a study of identical twins (dated by TCRdb to 2016 to 2017). As for the study more broadly: TCR alpha and beta repertoires from monozygotic twins, unrelated adults of various ages and cord blood were deep-sequenced to test whether fetal clonotypes persist. Replicate twin experiments were performed at different times using different library preparation protocols to rule out contamination. Summary of the overall study and its limitations: In monozygotic twins, recombination models systematically underestimated out-of-frame TCR alpha sharing, but the models matched the sharing seen between unrelated individuals. Compared with coincidental sharing between unrelated individuals, out-of-frame TCR alpha sequences shared between twins had an excess of sequences with low generation probability. Abundant cord blood beta clonotypes carried fewer insertions; young adult naive repertoires showed a weaker similar trend, while memory repertoires showed none. Because the same donors could not be followed over many years, conclusions were based on cross-sectional statistical analysis. Zero-insertion analyses could be partly confounded by invariant T cells such as MAIT and iNKT, though diverse VJ usage argued against such confounding for most clonotypes. A weaker excess of twin sharing was found in beta out-of-frame sequences because the signal-to-noise ratio was lowered by fewer shared sequences.

The germline V gene provides CDR1 KGHSH and CDR2 LQKENI. From the cysteine through the phenylalanine, the CDR3 covers 19 amino acids. The CDR3 DNA has 57 bases and is translated from base 1. Relative to germline, V is missing 6 bases and J is missing 0 bases, with 14 bases of the junction outside any gene match. Every donor was a healthy Caucasian. The study also sequenced three unrelated non-twin adults: a male aged 18 to 30, a male aged 50 to 60 and a female aged 50 to 60. Using Miltenyi CD45RO+ enrichment and human naive T-cell isolation kits, memory (CD45RO+) and naive T cells were isolated from PBMC.

The sample was naive T cells sorted from blood. This specimen's cell subset or site label, interpreted: cells isolated with a human naive T-cell isolation kit. The chain uses TRBV18 and TRBJ2-4; 10 nucleotides in the junction match TRBD2. The sequence came from a man aged 18 to 29 in good health. At the DNA level, the sequence is TGTGCCAGCTCTGCCACCGGACTAGCGGAAATACTAGCCAAAAACATTCAGTACTTC. It encodes CASSATGLAEILAKNIQYF.